A selection of T cell receptor beta chains follows, all from one sample in a study of response to subunit inactivated influenza vaccine. In TCRdb, the RT-PCR reads were re-called with MiXCR into one record per CDR3 protein. The sample includes fewer than 650,000 distinct CDR3 sequences, 10% to 15% of them seen just once. The input for sequencing was PBMCs from blood, taken more than 35 days after vaccination. These TCRs come from a man aged 50 to 60 who received an inactivated influenza vaccine. Both conserved end residues are trimmed from each CDR3. Clone size appears in some rows only: once, few, many, or a class for an expanded clone.

j_call: TRBJ2-7; cdr3_length: 12; v_call: TRBV5-5; clone_size: -; cdr3_aa: ASSLDGGRDEQY
j_call: TRBJ2-7; cdr3_length: 15; v_call: TRBV21-1; clone_size: -; cdr3_aa: ASSKEICWGGTYEQY
j_call: TRBJ2-5; cdr3_length: 11; v_call: TRBV6-7; clone_size: many; cdr3_aa: ASSLTAQETQY
j_call: TRBJ2-3; cdr3_length: 13; v_call: TRBV12-3/TRBV12-4; clone_size: -; cdr3_aa: ASSLFRRSTDTQY
j_call: TRBJ2-7; cdr3_length: 12; v_call: TRBV5-1; clone_size: -; cdr3_aa: ASSLGLAGYPGY
j_call: TRBJ2-5; cdr3_length: 13; v_call: TRBV7-8; clone_size: many; cdr3_aa: ASSSGHSIQETQY
j_call: TRBJ1-5; cdr3_length: 14; v_call: TRBV4-1; clone_size: -; cdr3_aa: ASSLRPGTENTPQH
j_call: TRBJ1-6; cdr3_length: 12; v_call: TRBV12-3/TRBV12-4; clone_size: few; cdr3_aa: ASSWGGSNSPLH
j_call: TRBJ1-5; cdr3_length: 13; v_call: TRBV6-2/TRBV6-3; clone_size: -; cdr3_aa: ASTQGRHSNQPQH
j_call: TRBJ2-5; cdr3_length: 13; v_call: TRBV6-2/TRBV6-3; clone_size: many; cdr3_aa: ASSPPGNGEETQY
j_call: TRBJ2-1; cdr3_length: 11; v_call: TRBV20-1; clone_size: many; cdr3_aa: SASLFYYNEQF
j_call: TRBJ1-1; cdr3_length: 11; v_call: TRBV28; clone_size: few; cdr3_aa: ASSPRVGTEAF
j_call: TRBJ1-6; cdr3_length: 12; v_call: TRBV20-1; clone_size: few; cdr3_aa: SAKGLSLNSPLH
j_call: TRBJ2-7; cdr3_length: 14; v_call: TRBV4-2; clone_size: -; cdr3_aa: ASSQGYGTGDHEQY
j_call: TRBJ1-1; cdr3_length: 11; v_call: TRBV6-1; clone_size: few; cdr3_aa: ASGGRGDSEAF
j_call: TRBJ1-3; cdr3_length: 13; v_call: TRBV4-3; clone_size: -; cdr3_aa: ASSLERGSGNTIY
j_call: TRBJ2-7; cdr3_length: 11; v_call: TRBV6-1; clone_size: -; cdr3_aa: ASSRTTNYEQY
j_call: TRBJ2-3; cdr3_length: 14; v_call: TRBV7-9; clone_size: -; cdr3_aa: ASSLYSGGPTDTQY
j_call: TRBJ2-7; cdr3_length: 11; v_call: TRBV20-1; clone_size: few; cdr3_aa: SARDPQAYEQY
j_call: TRBJ2-3; cdr3_length: 13; v_call: TRBV7-2; clone_size: many; cdr3_aa: ASSSTSGGTDTQY